This T cell receptor beta chain emerged from a study of early T cells in non-severe SARS-CoV-2 infection. CDR3 length: 15 residues. The germline V gene has CDR1 SGHDN and CDR2 FVKESK. J gave up 8 bases and V 1 base, and 5 bases lay outside the gene matches. From the 5' RACE reads, TCRdb called clonotypes with MiXCR, one entry per CDR3 protein. The sample comprises some 80,000 distinct CDR3 sequences, roughly an eighth of which are singletons, and 1.4% rests with the top ten. This clonotype has at least ten counts. This clonotype originated in an adult who was a healthcare worker with PCR-confirmed SARS-CoV-2 infection or an uninfected control (not recorded which). Sequencing used whole blood. V gene TRBV14 combines with J gene TRBJ1-2; 12 nucleotides match TRBD1. CDR3: CASSQAGTGGKGYTF. CDR3 coding DNA: TGTGCCAGCAGCCAAGCCGGGACAGGGGGCAAGGGCTACACCTTC.